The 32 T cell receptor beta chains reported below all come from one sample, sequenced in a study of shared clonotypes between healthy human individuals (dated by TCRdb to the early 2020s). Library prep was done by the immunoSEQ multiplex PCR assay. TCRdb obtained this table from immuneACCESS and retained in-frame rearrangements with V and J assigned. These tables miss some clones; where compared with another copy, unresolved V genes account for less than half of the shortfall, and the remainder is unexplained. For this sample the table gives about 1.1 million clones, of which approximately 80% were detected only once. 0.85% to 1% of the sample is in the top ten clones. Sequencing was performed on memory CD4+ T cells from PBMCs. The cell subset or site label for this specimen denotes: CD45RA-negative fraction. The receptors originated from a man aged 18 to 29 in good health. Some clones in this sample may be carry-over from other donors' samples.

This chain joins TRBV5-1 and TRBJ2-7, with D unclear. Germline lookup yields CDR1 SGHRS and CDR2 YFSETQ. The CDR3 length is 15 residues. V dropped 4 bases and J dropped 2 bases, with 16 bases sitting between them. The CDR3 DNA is TGCGCCAGCAGCCCTCCGCGTTTATCCACCTACGAGCAGTACTTC. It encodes CASSPPRLSTYEQYF.

The CDR3: CASSLAKTGSGNTIYF. DNA of the CDR3: TGCGCCAGCAGCTTGGCCAAGACAGGGAGTGGAAACACCATATATTTT. The V call is TRBV5-1, the J call TRBJ1-3, with 7 bases that match TRBD1. The trim removed 0 bases at V and 3 bases at J, leaving 6 bases unmatched. The CDR3 contains 16 residues. CDR1 and CDR2 (germline): SGHRS, YFSETQ.

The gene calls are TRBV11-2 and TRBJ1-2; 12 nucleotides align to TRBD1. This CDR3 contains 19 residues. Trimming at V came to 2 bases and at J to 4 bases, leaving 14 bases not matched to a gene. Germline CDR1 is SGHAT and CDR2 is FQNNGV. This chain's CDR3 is CASSLRRLGTGGAPYGYTF. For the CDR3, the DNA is TGTGCCAGCAGCTTACGTCGCTTGGGGACAGGGGGCGCTCCCTATGGCTACACCTTC.

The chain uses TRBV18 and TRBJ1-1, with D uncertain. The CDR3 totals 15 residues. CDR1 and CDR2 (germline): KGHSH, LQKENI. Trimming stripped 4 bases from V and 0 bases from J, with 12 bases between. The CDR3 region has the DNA TGTGCCAGCTCACTTCAACGGAGCATGAACACTGAAGCTTTCTTT. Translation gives CASSLQRSMNTEAFF.

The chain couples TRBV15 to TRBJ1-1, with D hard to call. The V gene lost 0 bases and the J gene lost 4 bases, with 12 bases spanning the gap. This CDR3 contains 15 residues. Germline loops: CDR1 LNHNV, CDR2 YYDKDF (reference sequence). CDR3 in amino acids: CATSRDRAGPTEAFF. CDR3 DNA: TGTGCCACCAGCAGAGATAGGGCCGGACCCACTGAAGCTTTCTTT.

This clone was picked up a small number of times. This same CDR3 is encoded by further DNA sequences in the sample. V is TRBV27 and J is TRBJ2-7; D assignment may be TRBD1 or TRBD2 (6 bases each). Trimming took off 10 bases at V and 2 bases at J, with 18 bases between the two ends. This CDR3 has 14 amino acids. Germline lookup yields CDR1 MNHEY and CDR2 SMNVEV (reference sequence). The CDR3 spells CATIALGGAYEQYF. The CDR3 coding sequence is TGTGCCACAATCGCCCTCGGGGGCGCCTACGAGCAGTACTTC.

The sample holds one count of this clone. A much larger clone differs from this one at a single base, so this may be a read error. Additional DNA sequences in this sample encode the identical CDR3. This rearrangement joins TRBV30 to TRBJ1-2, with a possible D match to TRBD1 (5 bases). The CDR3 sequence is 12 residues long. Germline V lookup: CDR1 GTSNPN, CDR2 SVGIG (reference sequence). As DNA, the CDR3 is TGTGCCTTTGCCCGGGACTCCTATGGCTACACATTC. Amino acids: CAFARDSYGYTF.

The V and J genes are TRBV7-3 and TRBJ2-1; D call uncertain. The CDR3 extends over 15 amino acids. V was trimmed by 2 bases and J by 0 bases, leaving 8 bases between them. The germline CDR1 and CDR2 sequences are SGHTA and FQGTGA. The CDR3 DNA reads TGTGCCAGCAGCTTATCCAGAAGCTCCTACAATGAGCAGTTCTTC. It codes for CASSLSRSSYNEQFF.

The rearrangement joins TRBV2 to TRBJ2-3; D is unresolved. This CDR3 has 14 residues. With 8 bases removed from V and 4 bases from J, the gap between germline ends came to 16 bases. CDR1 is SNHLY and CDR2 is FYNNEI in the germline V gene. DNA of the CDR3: TGTGCCAGCCAGGAGCGTGGGTTCGCAGATACGCAGTATTTT. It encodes CASQERGFADTQYF.

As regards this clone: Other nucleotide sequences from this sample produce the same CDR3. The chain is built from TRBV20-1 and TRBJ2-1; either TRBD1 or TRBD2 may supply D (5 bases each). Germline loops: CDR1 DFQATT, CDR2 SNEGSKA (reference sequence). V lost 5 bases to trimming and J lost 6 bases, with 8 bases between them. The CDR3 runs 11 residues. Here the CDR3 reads CSAPGANEQFF. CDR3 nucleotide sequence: TGCAGTGCTCCCGGGGCCAATGAGCAGTTCTTC.

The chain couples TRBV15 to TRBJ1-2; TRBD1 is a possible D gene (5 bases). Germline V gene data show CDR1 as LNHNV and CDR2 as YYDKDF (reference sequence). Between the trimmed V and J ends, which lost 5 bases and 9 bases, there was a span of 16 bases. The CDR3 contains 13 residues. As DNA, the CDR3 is TGTGCCACCAGCTCACCAGGGCAGGGAAGCTACACCTTC. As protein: CATSSPGQGSYTF. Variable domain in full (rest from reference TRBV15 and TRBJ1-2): DAMVIQNPRYQVTQFGKPVTLSCSQTLNHNVMYWYQQKSSQAPKLLFHYYDKDFNNEADTPDNFQSRRPNTSFCFLDIRSPGLGDTAMYLCATSSPGQGSYTFGSGTRLTVV.

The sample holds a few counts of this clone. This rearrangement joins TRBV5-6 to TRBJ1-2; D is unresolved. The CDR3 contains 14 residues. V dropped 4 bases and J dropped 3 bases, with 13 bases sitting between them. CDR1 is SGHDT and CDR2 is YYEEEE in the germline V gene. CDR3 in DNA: TGTGCCAGCAGCCCGGGCCTCAGGCACTATGGCTACACCTTC. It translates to CASSPGLRHYGYTF. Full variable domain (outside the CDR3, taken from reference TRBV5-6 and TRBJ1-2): DAGVTQSPTHLIKTRGQQVTLRCSPKSGHDTVSWYQQALGQGPQFIFQYYEEEERQRGNFPDRFSGHQFPNYSSELNVNALLLGDSALYLCASSPGLRHYGYTFGSGTRLTVV.

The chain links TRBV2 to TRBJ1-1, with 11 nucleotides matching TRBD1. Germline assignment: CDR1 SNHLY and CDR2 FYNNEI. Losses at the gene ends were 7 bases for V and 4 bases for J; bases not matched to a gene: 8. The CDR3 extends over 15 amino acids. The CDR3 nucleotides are TGTGCCAGCACCGAGGACAGGGGGCGAGGCACTGAAGCTTTCTTT. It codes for CASTEDRGRGTEAFF.

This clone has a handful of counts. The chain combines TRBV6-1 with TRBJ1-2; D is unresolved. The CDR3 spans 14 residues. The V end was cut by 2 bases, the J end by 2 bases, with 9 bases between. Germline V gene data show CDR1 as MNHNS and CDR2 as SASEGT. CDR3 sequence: CASSERRVNYGYTF. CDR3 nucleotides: TGTGCCAGCAGTGAAAGGAGGGTGAACTATGGCTACACCTTC.

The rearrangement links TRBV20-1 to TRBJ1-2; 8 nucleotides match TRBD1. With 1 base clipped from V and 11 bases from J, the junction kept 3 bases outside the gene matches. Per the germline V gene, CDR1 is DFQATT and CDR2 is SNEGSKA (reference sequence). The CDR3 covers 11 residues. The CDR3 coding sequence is TGCAGTGCTAGAGGTCGGACAGGGTACACCTTC. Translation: CSARGRTGYTF.

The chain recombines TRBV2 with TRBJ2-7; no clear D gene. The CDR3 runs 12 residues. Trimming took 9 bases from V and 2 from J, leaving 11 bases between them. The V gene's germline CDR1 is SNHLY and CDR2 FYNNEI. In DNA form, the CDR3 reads TGTGCCAGTTCCTTTTACACCTACGAGCAGTACTTC. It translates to CASSFYTYEQYF.

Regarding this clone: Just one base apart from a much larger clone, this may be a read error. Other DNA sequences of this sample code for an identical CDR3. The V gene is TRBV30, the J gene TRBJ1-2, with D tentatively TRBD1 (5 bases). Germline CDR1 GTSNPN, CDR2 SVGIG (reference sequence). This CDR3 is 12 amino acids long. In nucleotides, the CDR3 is TGTGCCTGGACAGGGAACAACTATGGATACACCTTC. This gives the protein CAWTGNNYGYTF.

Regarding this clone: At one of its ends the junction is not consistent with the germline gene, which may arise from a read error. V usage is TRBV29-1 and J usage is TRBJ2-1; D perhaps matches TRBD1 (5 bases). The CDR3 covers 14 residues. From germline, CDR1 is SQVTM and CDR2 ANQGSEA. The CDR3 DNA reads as TGCAACGTTGAAGAAATGATGGTGGGGCAAGAGCAGTTCTTC. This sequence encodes CNVEEMMVGQEQFF.

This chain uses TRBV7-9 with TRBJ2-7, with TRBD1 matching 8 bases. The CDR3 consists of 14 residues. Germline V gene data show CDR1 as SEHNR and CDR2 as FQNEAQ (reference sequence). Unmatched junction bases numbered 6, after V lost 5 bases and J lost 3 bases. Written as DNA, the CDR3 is TGTGCCAGCAGCCGCCCGGACAGGGTCTACGAGCAGTACTTC. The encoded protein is CASSRPDRVYEQYF.

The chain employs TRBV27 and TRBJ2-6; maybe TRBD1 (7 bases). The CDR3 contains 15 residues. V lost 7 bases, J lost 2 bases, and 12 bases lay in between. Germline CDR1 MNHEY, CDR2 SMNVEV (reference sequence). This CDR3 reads CASTLRGAGANVLTF. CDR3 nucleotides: TGTGCCAGCACCCTCAGGGGGGCTGGGGCCAACGTCCTGACTTTC. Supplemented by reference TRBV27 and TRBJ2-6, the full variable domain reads EAQVTQNPRYLITVTGKKLTVTCSQNMNHEYMSWYRQDPGLGLRQIYYSMNVEVTDKGDVPEGYKVSRKEKRNFPLILESPSPNQTSLYFCASTLRGAGANVLTFGAGSRLTVL.

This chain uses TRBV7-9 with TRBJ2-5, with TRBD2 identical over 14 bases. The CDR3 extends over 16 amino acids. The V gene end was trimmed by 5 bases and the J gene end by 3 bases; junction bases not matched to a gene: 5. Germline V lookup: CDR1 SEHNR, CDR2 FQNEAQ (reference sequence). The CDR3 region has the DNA TGTGCCAGCAGCCCCGGACTAGCGGGAGGAGAAGAGACCCAGTACTTC. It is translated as CASSPGLAGGEETQYF.

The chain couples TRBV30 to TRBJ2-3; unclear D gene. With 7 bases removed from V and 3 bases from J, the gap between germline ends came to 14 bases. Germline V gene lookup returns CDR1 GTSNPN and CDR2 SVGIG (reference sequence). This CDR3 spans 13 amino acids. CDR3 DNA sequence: TGTGCCTTCCGGACCCCAGGAACAGATACGCAGTATTTT. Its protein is CAFRTPGTDTQYF.

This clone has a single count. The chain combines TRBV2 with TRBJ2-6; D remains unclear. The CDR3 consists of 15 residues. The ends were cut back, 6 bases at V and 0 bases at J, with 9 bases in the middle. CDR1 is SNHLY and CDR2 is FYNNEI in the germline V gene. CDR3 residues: CASRESGSGANVLTF. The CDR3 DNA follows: TGTGCCAGCAGGGAATCCGGCTCTGGGGCCAACGTCCTGACTTTC.

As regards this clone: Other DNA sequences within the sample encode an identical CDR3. The CDR3 bases are TGTGCCTGGCAACCCCATGGTAGCAATCAGCCCCAGCATTTT. Translation gives CAWQPHGSNQPQHF. The chain uses TRBV30 and TRBJ1-5; the D is unclear. V was cut by 5 bases and J by 0 bases, with 11 bases left in between. Germline CDR1 and CDR2: GTSNPN and SVGIG (reference sequence). The CDR3 length is 14 residues.

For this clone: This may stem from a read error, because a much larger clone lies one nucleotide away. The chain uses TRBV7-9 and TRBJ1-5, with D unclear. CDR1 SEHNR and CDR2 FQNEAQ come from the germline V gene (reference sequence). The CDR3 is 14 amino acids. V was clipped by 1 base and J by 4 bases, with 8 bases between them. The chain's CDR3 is CASSLGQWNQPQHF. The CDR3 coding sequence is TGTGCCAGCAGCTTAGGGCAGTGGAATCAGCCCCAGCATTTT.

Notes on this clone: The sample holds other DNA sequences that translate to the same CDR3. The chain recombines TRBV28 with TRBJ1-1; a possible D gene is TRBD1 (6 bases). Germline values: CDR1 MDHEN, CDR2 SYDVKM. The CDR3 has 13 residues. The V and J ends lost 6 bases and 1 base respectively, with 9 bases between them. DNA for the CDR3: TGTGCCAGCAGACCACAGGGGAACACTGAAGCTTTCTTT. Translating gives CASRPQGNTEAFF.

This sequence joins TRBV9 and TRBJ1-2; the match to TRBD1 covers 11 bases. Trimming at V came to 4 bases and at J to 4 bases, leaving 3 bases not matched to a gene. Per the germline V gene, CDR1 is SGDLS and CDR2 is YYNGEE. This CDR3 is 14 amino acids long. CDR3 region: CASSSGQGGYGYTF. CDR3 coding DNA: TGTGCCAGCAGCTCGGGACAGGGGGGCTATGGCTACACCTTC.

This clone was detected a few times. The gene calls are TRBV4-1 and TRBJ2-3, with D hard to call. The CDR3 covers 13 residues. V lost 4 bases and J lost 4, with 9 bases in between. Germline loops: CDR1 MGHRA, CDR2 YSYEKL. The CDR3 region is CASSRSSPDTQYF. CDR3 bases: TGCGCCAGCAGCCGCTCTTCACCAGATACGCAGTATTTT.

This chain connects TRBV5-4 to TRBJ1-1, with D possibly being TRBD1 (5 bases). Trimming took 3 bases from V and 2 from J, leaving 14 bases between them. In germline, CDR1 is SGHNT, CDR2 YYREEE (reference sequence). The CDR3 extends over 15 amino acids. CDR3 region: CASSSTTQGNTEAFF. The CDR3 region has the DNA TGTGCCAGCAGCTCTACCACTCAGGGAAACACTGAAGCTTTCTTT.

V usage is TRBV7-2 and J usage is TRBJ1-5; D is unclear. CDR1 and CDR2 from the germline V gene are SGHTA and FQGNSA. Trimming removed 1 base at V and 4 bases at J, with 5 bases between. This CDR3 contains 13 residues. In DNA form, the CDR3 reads TGTGCCAGCAGCTTAGGGTTGAATCAGCCCCAGCATTTT. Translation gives CASSLGLNQPQHF.

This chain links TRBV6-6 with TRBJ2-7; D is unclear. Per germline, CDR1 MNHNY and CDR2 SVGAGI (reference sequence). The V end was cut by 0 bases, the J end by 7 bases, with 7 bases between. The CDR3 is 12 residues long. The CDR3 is CASSYSQEEQYF. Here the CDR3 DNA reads TGTGCCAGCAGTTACTCCCAGGAGGAGCAGTACTTC.

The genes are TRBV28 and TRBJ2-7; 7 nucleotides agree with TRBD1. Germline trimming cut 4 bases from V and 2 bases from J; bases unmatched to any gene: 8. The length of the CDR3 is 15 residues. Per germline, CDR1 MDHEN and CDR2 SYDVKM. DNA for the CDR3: TGTGCCAGCAGTTCGCCAGGGACAGTTACCTACGAGCAGTACTTC. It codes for CASSSPGTVTYEQYF. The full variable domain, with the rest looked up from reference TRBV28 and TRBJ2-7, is DVKVTQSSRYLVKRTGEKVFLECVQDMDHENMFWYRQDPGLGLRLIYFSYDVKMKEKGDIPEGYSVSREKKERFSLILESASTNQTSMYLCASSSPGTVTYEQYFGPGTRLTVT.